These 9 T cell receptor beta chains were all obtained from the same sample, sequenced in a study of cytomegalovirus exposure and HLA in healthy donors. The PCR used 60 Vbeta and 13 Jbeta primers. The data were produced by immunoSEQ multiplex PCR, yet TCRdb's version contains in-frame clones alone and is incomplete. The table has approximately 210,000 clones, 70% to 80% seen once; the top ten hold around 0.38%. Sample: PBMCs. The origin of the receptors is a male donor in good health and CMV-seropositive.

The chain couples TRBV27 to TRBJ1-2, with TRBD1 as a possible D gene (6 bases). Per the germline V gene, CDR1 is MNHEY and CDR2 is SMNVEV (reference sequence). The CDR3 has 13 residues. Trimming took 2 bases from V and 11 from J, leaving 15 bases between them. This chain's CDR3 is CASSLGGGPQYTF. In DNA, the CDR3 is TGTGCCAGCAGTTTAGGGGGGGGGCCGCAGTACACCTTC.

This clone has more than one count but fewer than ten. This rearrangement joins TRBV5-6 to TRBJ2-2; 8 positions match TRBD2. CDR1 and CDR2 (germline): SGHDT, YYEEEE. Germline trimming cut 3 bases from V and 1 base from J; bases unmatched to any gene: 2. The CDR3 length is 15 residues. CDR3 sequence: CASSSGTRNTGELFF. Written as DNA, the CDR3 is TGTGCCAGCAGCTCCGGGACTAGGAACACCGGGGAGCTGTTTTTT.

The CDR3 coding sequence is TGTGCCTGGACCGGGACAGGGAGAAACACCATATATTTT. Translation gives CAWTGTGRNTIYF. This chain connects TRBV30 to TRBJ1-3; 9 nucleotides match TRBD1. This CDR3 has 13 amino acids. V lost 4 bases to trimming and J lost 5 bases; unmatched junction nucleotides: 3. The germline CDR1 and CDR2 sequences are GTSNPN and SVGIG (reference sequence).

The chain combines TRBV4-2 with TRBJ1-1; weak D call: TRBD1 (6 bases). Germline CDR1 is LGHNA and CDR2 is YNFKEQ. V gave up 4 bases and J gave up 1 base, with 13 bases separating them. CDR3 size: 15 residues. The CDR3 here is CASSLPYRENTEAFF. The CDR3 coding sequence is TGTGCCAGCAGCCTTCCCTACAGGGAGAACACTGAAGCTTTCTTT.

The rearrangement links TRBV7-2 to TRBJ2-7; no clear D. Looked up from germline, CDR1 is SGHTA and CDR2 is FQGNSA. The V end was cut by 3 bases, the J end by 3 bases, with 15 bases between. This CDR3 is built from 15 residues. CDR3 nucleotides: TGTGCCAGCAGCTTGAGCCGGGTTCCCAGCTACGAGCAGTACTTC. This sequence encodes CASSLSRVPSYEQYF.

The rearrangement uses TRBV10-3 and TRBJ2-2; weak D call: TRBD1 (5 bases). The V end was cut by 7 bases, the J end by 1 base, with 10 bases between. Per germline, CDR1 ENHRY and CDR2 SYGVKD. The CDR3 is 14 residues long. The CDR3 loop is CAITWTQNTGELFF. CDR3 coding DNA: TGTGCCATCACCTGGACACAGAACACCGGGGAGCTGTTTTTT.

The chain employs TRBV28 and TRBJ2-7; 7 nucleotides align to TRBD1. The V segment lost 4 bases and the J segment 1 base; nucleotides outside the gene matches: 10. The CDR3 is 16 amino acids. Per the germline V gene, CDR1 is MDHEN and CDR2 is SYDVKM. CDR3 bases: TGTGCCAGCAGTTCCCGGGACAGCTTACAATCCTACGAGCAGTACTTC. The encoded protein is CASSSRDSLQSYEQYF.

This clone was seen only a few times. The V gene is TRBV12-5, the J gene TRBJ1-1; 7 bases line up with TRBD1. Germline CDR1 is LGHNT and CDR2 is FRNRAP. V lost 1 base to trimming and J lost 4 bases; unmatched junction nucleotides: 0. This CDR3 comprises 13 residues. CDR3 bases: TGTGCTAGTGGTTTGGACAGGGGCACTGAAGCTTTCTTT. Protein product: CASGLDRGTEAFF.

The rearrangement joins TRBV5-8 to TRBJ2-1, with TRBD2 identical over 11 bases. Trimming at V came to 5 bases and at J to 5 bases, leaving 6 bases not matched to a gene. Germline-derived CDR1 and CDR2 are SGHTS and YDEGEE. The CDR3 runs to 15 residues. The CDR3: CASSIGTSGDNEQFF. The CDR3, as DNA: TGTGCCAGCAGTATCGGGACTAGCGGTGACAATGAGCAGTTCTTC. The variable domain in full, completed from reference TRBV5-8 and TRBJ2-1, reads EAGVTQSPTHLIKTRGQQATLRCSPISGHTSVYWYQQALGLGLQFLLWYDEGEERNRGNFPPRFSGRQFPNYSSELNVNALELEDSALYLCASSIGTSGDNEQFFGPGTRLTVL.